This T cell receptor beta chain was recorded in a study of T cells in Graves' hyperthyroidism and ophthalmopathy. Points from the study as a whole: Within blood appeared most thyroid clonotypes that had expanded above 0.001.

Germline-derived CDR1 and CDR2 are SGHAT and FQNNGV. Trimming took 6 bases from V and 3 from J, leaving 13 bases between them. The CDR3 length is 14 residues. About this clonotype itself: Its target is not known.

Amplified TCR beta CDR3 regions derived from RNA transcripts. The primer set for the first-round RT-PCR of the TCR CDR3 was HTBI. One entry per CDR3 protein results from TCRdb running MiXCR on the multiplex PCR reads. The table includes about 350,000 distinct CDR3 sequences, 17% detected once. Hyperthyroidism had been newly diagnosed in patients aged 18 to 65, and its duration was under 2 months. This chain joins TRBV11-2 and TRBJ2-3, with D hard to call. The TCR originated in a woman younger than 45 with Graves' hyperthyroidism that later progressed to Graves' ophthalmopathy. Specimen: blood. Here the CDR3 reads CASSSNLGTDTQYF. CDR3 in DNA: TGTGCCAGCAGTTCCAACCTAGGAACAGATACGCAGTATTTT. Using reference TRBV11-2 and TRBJ2-3 for the parts outside the CDR3, the full variable domain is EAGVAQSPRYKIIEKRQSVAFWCNPISGHATLYWYQQILGQGPKLLIQFQNNGVVDDSQLPKDRFSAERLKGVDSTLKIQPAKLEDSAVYLCASSSNLGTDTQYFGPGTRLTVL.